The TCR beta chain under discussion was sequenced for a study of response to subunit inactivated influenza vaccine. Study findings and constraints: Each seasonal influenza vaccination recruits few new T cells, the authors suggested.

J was trimmed by 2 bases and V by 7 bases; bases with no gene match: 2. The CDR3 consists of 14 residues. The germline gives CDR1 SGDLS, CDR2 YYNGEE. With regard to this clonotype: Its antigen remains unknown.

TCRdb re-called the RT-PCR reads through MiXCR, storing one row per CDR3 protein. This sample yields some 600,000 distinct CDR3 sequences, of which 11% to 15% are seen a single time; 6% to 9.5% belongs to the top ten. The clonotype comes from a man between 50 and 59 years old who received an inactivated influenza vaccine. The material was PBMCs from blood, obtained around two weeks before vaccination. J is TRBJ2-3 and V is TRBV9, with 12 bases lining up with TRBD2. The chain's CDR3 is CASGLAGITDTQYF. CDR3 in DNA: TGTGCCAGCGGACTAGCGGGGATCACAGATACGCAGTATTTT.